Detailed here is one TCR beta chain. This sample stems from a study of cytomegalovirus exposure and HLA in healthy donors. The PCR used 60 Vbeta and 13 Jbeta primers. Libraries were prepared by immunoSEQ multiplex PCR; TCRdb keeps only in-frame clonotypes and omits some of them. The sample shows about 130,000 clones, roughly four fifths of them seen only once. Germline V gene lookup returns CDR1 SGHNT and CDR2 YYREEE (reference sequence). This CDR3 is built from 15 residues. Sequencing was done on a sample of PBMCs. V usage is TRBV5-4 and J usage is TRBJ2-5, with D possibly matching TRBD2 (5 bases). The DNA end lines up better with TRBJ2-7; the J call may be wrong. The source is a woman aged 50 to 65 in good health and CMV-seronegative. Here the CDR3 reads CASSLGELSSYEQYF. In DNA, the CDR3 is TGTGCCAGCAGCTTGGGGGAGCTAAGCTCCTACGAGCAGTACTTC.